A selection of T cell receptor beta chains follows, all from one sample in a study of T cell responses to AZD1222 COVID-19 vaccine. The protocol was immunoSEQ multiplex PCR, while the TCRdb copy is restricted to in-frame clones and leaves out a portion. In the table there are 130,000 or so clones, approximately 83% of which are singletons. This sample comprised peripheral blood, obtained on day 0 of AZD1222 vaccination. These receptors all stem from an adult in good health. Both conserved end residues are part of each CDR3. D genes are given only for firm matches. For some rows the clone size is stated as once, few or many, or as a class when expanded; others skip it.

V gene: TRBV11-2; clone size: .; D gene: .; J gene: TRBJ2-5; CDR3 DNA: TGTGCCAGCAGCTTAGTGTCGGGGTACAGTGGGGAGACCCAGTACTTC; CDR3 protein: CASSLVSGYSGETQYF
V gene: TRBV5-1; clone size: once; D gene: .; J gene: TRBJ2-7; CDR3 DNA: TGCGCCAGCAGCTGGGGAACAGGAAGGGACGAGCAGTACTTC; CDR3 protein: CASSWGTGRDEQYF
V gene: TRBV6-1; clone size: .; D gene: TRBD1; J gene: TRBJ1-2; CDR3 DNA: TGTGCCAGCAGTGAAGGGGGGGGACAGGGGAACTATGGCTACACCTTC; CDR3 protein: CASSEGGGQGNYGYTF
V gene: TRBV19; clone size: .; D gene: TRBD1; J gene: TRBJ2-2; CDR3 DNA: TGTGCCAGTAGTAACCAGGGGGCGAACACCGGGGAGCTGTTTTTT; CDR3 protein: CASSNQGANTGELFF
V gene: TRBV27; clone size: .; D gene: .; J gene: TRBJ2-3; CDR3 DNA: TGTGCCACCAAGGATAAGCTTGATACGCAGTATTTT; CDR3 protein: CATKDKLDTQYF
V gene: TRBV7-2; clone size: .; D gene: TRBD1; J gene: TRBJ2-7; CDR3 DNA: TGTGCCAGCAGCGGGACAGGGGCCACGTCCTCTCGTTACGAGCAGTACTTC; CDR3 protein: CASSGTGATSSRYEQYF
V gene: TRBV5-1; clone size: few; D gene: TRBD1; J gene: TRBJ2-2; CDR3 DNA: TGCGCCAGCAGGATTGGGGCCACCGGGACAGGCAACACCGGGGAGCTGTTTTTT; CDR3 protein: CASRIGATGTGNTGELFF
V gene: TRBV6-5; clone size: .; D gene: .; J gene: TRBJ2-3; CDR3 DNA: TGTGCCAGCAGTTACTCGATCCTGCGAGCCACAGATACGCAGTATTTT; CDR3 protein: CASSYSILRATDTQYF
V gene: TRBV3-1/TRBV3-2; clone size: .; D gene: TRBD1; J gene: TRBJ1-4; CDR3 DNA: TGTGCCAGCAGCCATCCCGGGACAGAGAATGAAAAACTGTTTTTT; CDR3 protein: CASSHPGTENEKLFF
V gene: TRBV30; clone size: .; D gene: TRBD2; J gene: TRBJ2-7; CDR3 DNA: TGTGCCTGGAGTGTACAGGCGGGGGGGCCCTACGAGCAGTACTTC; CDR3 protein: CAWSVQAGGPYEQYF
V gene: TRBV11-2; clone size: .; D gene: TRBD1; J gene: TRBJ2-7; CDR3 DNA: TGTGCCAGCAGCTTCGACAGGGGGCGAACGTGGCGAAACGAGCAGTACTTC; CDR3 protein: CASSFDRGRTWRNEQYF
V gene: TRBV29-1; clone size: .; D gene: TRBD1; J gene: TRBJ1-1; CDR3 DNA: TGCAGCGTACGACAGGGTGACACTGAAGCTTTCTTT; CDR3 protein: CSVRQGDTEAFF
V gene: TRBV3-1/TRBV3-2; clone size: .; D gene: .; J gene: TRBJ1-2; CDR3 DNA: TGTGCCAGCAGCCACGGGACGGACTATGGCTACACCTTC; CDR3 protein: CASSHGTDYGYTF
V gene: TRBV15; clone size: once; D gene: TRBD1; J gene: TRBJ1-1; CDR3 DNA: TGTGCCACCAGCCCATGGCTCGGACAGGGGGAGGCTGAAGCTTTCTTT; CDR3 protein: CATSPWLGQGEAEAFF
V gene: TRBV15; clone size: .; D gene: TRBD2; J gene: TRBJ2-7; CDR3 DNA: TGTGCCACCAGCAGGACGGGACTATACCTCTTTGAGCAGTACTTC; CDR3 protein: CATSRTGLYLFEQYF
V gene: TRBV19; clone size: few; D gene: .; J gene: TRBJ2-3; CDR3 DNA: TGTGCCAGTAGTCAGACCACAGATACGCAGTATTTT; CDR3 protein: CASSQTTDTQYF
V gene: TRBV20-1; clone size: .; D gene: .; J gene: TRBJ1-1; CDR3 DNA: TGCAGTGCTAGTGGGGGGGTGAACACTGAAGCTTTCTTT; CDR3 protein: CSASGGVNTEAFF
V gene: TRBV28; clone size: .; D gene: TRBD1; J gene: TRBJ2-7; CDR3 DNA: TGTGCCAGCAGTCTCCTTCCGGGACAGGGTACCTACGAGCAGTACTTC; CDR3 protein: CASSLLPGQGTYEQYF
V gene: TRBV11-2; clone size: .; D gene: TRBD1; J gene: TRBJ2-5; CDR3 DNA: TGTGCCAGCAGCTCAGGGGTCAGGGGGAGCCAAGAGACCCAGTACTTC; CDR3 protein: CASSSGVRGSQETQYF
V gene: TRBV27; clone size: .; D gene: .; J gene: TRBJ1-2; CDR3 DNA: TGTGCCAGCAGTTTCGGGGCAGCTAACTATGGCTACACCTTC; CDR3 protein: CASSFGAANYGYTF
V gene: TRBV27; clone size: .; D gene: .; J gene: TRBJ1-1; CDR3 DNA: TGTGCCAGCAGTTTCGATCCCGGGACGTTGAACACTGAAGCTTTCTTT; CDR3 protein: CASSFDPGTLNTEAFF
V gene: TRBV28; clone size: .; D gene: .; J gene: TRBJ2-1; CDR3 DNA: TGTGCCAGCAGCCCCCAATGGAATGAGCAGTTCTTC; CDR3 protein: CASSPQWNEQFF
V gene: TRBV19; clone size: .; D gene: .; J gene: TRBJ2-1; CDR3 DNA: TGTGCCAGTAGGAGTAGTGGAGTCCAAAGCTCCTACAATGAGCAGTTCTTC; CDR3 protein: CASRSSGVQSSYNEQFF
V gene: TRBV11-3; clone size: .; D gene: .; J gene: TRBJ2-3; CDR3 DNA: TGTGCCAGCAGCTCCTTTGGCGTAAACACAGATACGCAGTATTTT; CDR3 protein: CASSSFGVNTDTQYF
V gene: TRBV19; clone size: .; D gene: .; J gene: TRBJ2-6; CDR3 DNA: TGTGCCACCACAGGTGGGGACGGGGTTTTGGGGGCCAACGTCCTGACTTTC; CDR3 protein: CATTGGDGVLGANVLTF
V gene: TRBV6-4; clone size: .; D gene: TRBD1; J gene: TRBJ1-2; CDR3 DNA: TGTGCCAGCAGTCACGATCCGGACAGGAACTATGGCTACACCTTC; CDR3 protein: CASSHDPDRNYGYTF
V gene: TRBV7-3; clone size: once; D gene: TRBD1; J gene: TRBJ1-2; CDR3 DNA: TGTGCCAGCAGCCAGGACGGACAGGACTATGGCTACACCTTC; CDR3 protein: CASSQDGQDYGYTF
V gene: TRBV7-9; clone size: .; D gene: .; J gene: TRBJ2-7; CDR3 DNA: TGTGCCAGCAGCTTCTCACGGGGGTCCGAGCAGTACTTC; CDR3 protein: CASSFSRGSEQYF
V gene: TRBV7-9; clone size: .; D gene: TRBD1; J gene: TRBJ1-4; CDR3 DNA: TGTGCCAGCAGCTTAGCGCGCACAGGGGGCGAAAAACTGTTTTTT; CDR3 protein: CASSLARTGGEKLFF
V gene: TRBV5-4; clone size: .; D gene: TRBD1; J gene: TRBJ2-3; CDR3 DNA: TGTGCCAGCAGCTTGGGGAGGACAGGTAGCACAGATACGCAGTATTTT; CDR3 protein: CASSLGRTGSTDTQYF
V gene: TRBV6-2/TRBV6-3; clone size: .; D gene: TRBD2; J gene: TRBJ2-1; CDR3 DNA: TGTGCCAGCAGCTCCGGGACTAGCAATGAGCAGTTCTTC; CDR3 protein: CASSSGTSNEQFF
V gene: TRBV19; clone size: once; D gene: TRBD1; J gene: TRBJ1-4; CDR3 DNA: TGTGCCAGTAGTATTGGGACAGCGAATGAAAAACTGTTTTTT; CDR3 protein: CASSIGTANEKLFF
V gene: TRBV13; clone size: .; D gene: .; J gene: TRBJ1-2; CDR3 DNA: TGTGCCAGCAGCCCGGGGGACTACGGCTACACCTTC; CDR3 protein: CASSPGDYGYTF
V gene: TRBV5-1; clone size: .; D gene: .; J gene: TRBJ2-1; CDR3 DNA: TGCGCCAGCAGCTTGTTACAGAACTACAATGAGCAGTTCTTC; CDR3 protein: CASSLLQNYNEQFF
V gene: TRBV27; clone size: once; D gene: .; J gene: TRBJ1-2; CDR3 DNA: TGTGCCAGCAGTCTCTACGGGTATGGCTACACCTTC; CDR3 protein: CASSLYGYGYTF
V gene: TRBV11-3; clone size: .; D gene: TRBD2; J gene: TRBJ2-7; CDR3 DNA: TGTGCCAGCAGCTCTCGACTAGCGGGGGACGAGCAGTACTTC; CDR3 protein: CASSSRLAGDEQYF
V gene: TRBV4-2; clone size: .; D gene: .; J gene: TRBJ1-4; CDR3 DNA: TGTGCCAGCAGGGAGGGGACTAATGAAAAACTGTTTTTT; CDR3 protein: CASREGTNEKLFF
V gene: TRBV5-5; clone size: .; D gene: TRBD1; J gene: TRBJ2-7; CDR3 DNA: TGTGCCAGCAGCCTTCATAACCGGGACAGGCCTGTAGAGCAGTACTTC; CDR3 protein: CASSLHNRDRPVEQYF
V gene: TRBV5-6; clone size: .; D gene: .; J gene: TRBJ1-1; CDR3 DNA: TGTGCCAGCAGCTTGTTGGGGAGGGGCTCGAACACTGAAGCTTTCTTT; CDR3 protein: CASSLLGRGSNTEAFF
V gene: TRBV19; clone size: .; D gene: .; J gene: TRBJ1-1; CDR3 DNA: TGTGCCAGTAGTTGGGGAGGCACTGAAGCTTTCTTT; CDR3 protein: CASSWGGTEAFF
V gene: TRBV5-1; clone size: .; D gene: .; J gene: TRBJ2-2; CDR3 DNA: TGCGCCAGCAGCCTGACGACTAGTAACACCGGGGAGCTGTTTTTT; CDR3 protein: CASSLTTSNTGELFF